Listed below are T cell receptor beta chains from one sample, sequenced in a study of PD-L1 blockade in urothelial cancer. Sequencing used immunoSEQ multiplex PCR; TCRdb keeps in-frame clones, though not all of them. The data show 83,000 or so clones, roughly 85% seen once. Sequenced here: PBMCs, sampled around atezolizumab (anti-PD-L1) treatment. The receptors stem from a man aged 65 to 79 with urothelial cancer. Both conserved end residues are part of each CDR3. The order of the fields is V gene, D gene, clone size, J gene, CDR3 DNA, CDR3 protein. D genes are given only for firm matches. Size is stated for part of the rows, as once, few or many counts, or as a class when the clone is expanded.

TRBV18,TRBD2,-,TRBJ2-7,TGTGCCAGCTCACCACCGGTGGTAGCGGGATTAAGCAGCTACGAGCAGTACTTC,CASSPPVVAGLSSYEQYF
TRBV19,-,-,TRBJ1-5,TGTGCCAGTAGGACAGGTCTTGGGGGTAGCAATCAGCCCCAGCATTTT,CASRTGLGGSNQPQHF
TRBV5-1,-,-,TRBJ1-4,TGCGCCAGCAGCTTCGGAGGACCCGGAGAAAAACTGTTTTTT,CASSFGGPGEKLFF
TRBV7-9,-,once,TRBJ1-4,TGTGCCAGCAGCACAGGGATGTCTAATGAAAAACTGTTTTTT,CASSTGMSNEKLFF
TRBV10-3,TRBD1,-,TRBJ1-1,TGTGCCACCGGACAGGGGACGAACACTGAAGCTTTCTTT,CATGQGTNTEAFF
TRBV7-9,TRBD2,-,TRBJ2-1,TGTGCCAGCAGGGGACTACCCTCGGATGAGCAGTTCTTC,CASRGLPSDEQFF
TRBV15,-,once,TRBJ1-5,TGTGCCACCAGCAGTTTGCAGGGAATTGGGCCCCAGCATTTT,CATSSLQGIGPQHF
TRBV18,-,-,TRBJ1-4,TGTGCCAGCTCACCCCAACCAGGACACCTGGCTCCTGACGGTGCAACTAATGAAAAACTGTTTTTT,CASSPQPGHLAPDGATNEKLFF
TRBV6-6,TRBD2,once,TRBJ2-2,TGTGCCAGCAGACGAAGCGGGAGGGGCGGGGAGCTGTTTTTT,CASRRSGRGGELFF
TRBV19,TRBD2,-,TRBJ2-1,TGTGCCAGTAGTATCCAGCGGGGGGGCTGGTTCTTC,CASSIQRGGWFF
TRBV19,-,few,TRBJ2-2,TGTGCCAGTAGGAGTGGGCCAGAGAACACCGGGGAGCTGTTTTTT,CASRSGPENTGELFF
TRBV7-2,TRBD2,once,TRBJ2-1,TGTGCCAGCAGCTTTGCCGGGACTAGCGGGGGGGAGCAGTTCTTC,CASSFAGTSGGEQFF
TRBV25-1,-,once,TRBJ2-2,TGTGCCAGCAGCGACACCGGGGAGCTGTTTTTT,CASSDTGELFF
TRBV18,-,once,TRBJ1-5,TGTGCCAGCTCACCCCAACCACAGGGAAAACTACACGGCAATCAGCCCCAGCATTTT,CASSPQPQGKLHGNQPQHF
TRBV2,TRBD2,-,TRBJ2-1,TGTGCCAGATCCGGGACTAGCGCTTACAATGAGCAGTTCTTC,CARSGTSAYNEQFF
TRBV11-2,-,-,TRBJ1-2,TGTGCCAGCAGCTTAGATCTATTGGCGGATGGCTACACCTTC,CASSLDLLADGYTF
TRBV6-6,TRBD1,-,TRBJ2-5,TGTGCCAGCACTTTGACAGGGACGGGACGGGAGACCCAGTACTTC,CASTLTGTGRETQYF
TRBV5-4,-,-,TRBJ1-1,TGTGCCAGCAGCACTTACAGGACCTACATGAACACTGAAGCTTTCTTT,CASSTYRTYMNTEAFF
TRBV7-2,-,-,TRBJ2-7,TGTGCCAGCAGCTTTACCGAGACCTACGAGCAGTACTTC,CASSFTETYEQYF
TRBV10-3,TRBD1,-,TRBJ2-2,TGTGCCATCAGTGAGTCAGGGACAGGGGCAGGCACCGGGGAGCTGTTTTTT,CAISESGTGAGTGELFF
TRBV14,-,-,TRBJ2-3,TGTGCCAGCAGCCGCGGAGGACTCGCGCGCACAGATACGCAGTATTTT,CASSRGGLARTDTQYF
TRBV6-6,TRBD2,once,TRBJ2-5,TGTGCCAGCCAGGGGACTAGCGGGATCAAGACCCAGTACTTC,CASQGTSGIKTQYF
TRBV2,-,-,TRBJ2-1,TGTGCCAGCAGTGAATATAGGCCGGCCCAGGGAGGTGAGCAGTTCTTC,CASSEYRPAQGGEQFF
TRBV6-5,-,many,TRBJ1-2,TGTGCCAGCAGTCCGATAGCACTCTATGGCTACACCTTC,CASSPIALYGYTF
TRBV29-1,TRBD1,few,TRBJ1-3,TGCAGCGTTGTTTCGGACAGGGTAGGAAACACCATATATTTT,CSVVSDRVGNTIYF
TRBV2,-,-,TRBJ2-3,TGTGCCAGCAGTGAGGTGAAGTCTTCGGGTACGCAGTATTTT,CASSEVKSSGTQYF
TRBV19,TRBD1,-,TRBJ2-5,TGTGCCAGTGCCAACAGGGGCCAAGAGACCCAGTACTTC,CASANRGQETQYF
TRBV19,-,-,TRBJ2-7,TGTGCCAGTAGTATCCCCGGCGACACCCCCTACGAGCAGTACTTC,CASSIPGDTPYEQYF
TRBV7-2,-,-,TRBJ2-7,TGTGCCAGCAGCCGGGTCTCCTACGAGCAGTACTTC,CASSRVSYEQYF
TRBV4-1,TRBD1,few,TRBJ2-7,TGCGCCAGCAGCCAAGGAGCAGGGACAGAGACATACGAGCAGTACTTC,CASSQGAGTETYEQYF
TRBV7-8,-,-,TRBJ2-5,TGTGCCAGCAGCCCCAAAGAGAGGGAGACCCAGTACTTC,CASSPKERETQYF
TRBV5-6,-,-,TRBJ1-3,TGTGCCAGCAGCTTGGCGGGGTCTGGAAACACCATATATTTT,CASSLAGSGNTIYF
TRBV11-2,TRBD2,-,TRBJ2-1,TGTGCCAGCAGCTTAGACAGCGGGAGCAATGAGCAGTTCTTC,CASSLDSGSNEQFF
TRBV9,TRBD1,once,TRBJ2-5,TGTGCCAGCAGCGGGGGACAGAACCGCCAAGAGACCCAGTACTTC,CASSGGQNRQETQYF
TRBV30,-,-,TRBJ1-1,TGTGCCTGGGATTTGGGGGCAGGGATCGGCACTGAAGCTTTCTTT,CAWDLGAGIGTEAFF
TRBV6-6,TRBD1,-,TRBJ2-7,TGTGCCAGCAGTTACTCAGGGACAGCCTACGAGCAGTACTTC,CASSYSGTAYEQYF
TRBV10-2,-,-,TRBJ2-7,TGCGCCAGCTGGGGTAATAGCGCCAACGAGCAGTACTTC,CASWGNSANEQYF
TRBV5-1,-,-,TRBJ1-4,TGCGCCAGCAGCTTGGACGGGGGGCACAGTGAAAAACTGTTTTTT,CASSLDGGHSEKLFF
TRBV7-2,-,-,TRBJ2-1,TGTGCCAGCAGCTTCCTCCCTAGGGGGGGGCTCGTCAATGAGCAGTTCTTC,CASSFLPRGGLVNEQFF
TRBV5-1,TRBD2,-,TRBJ2-5,TGCGCCAGCAGCTTGGAAGCGGGGGGGCCCGGTGAGACCCAGTACTTC,CASSLEAGGPGETQYF
TRBV5-1,TRBD2,-,TRBJ2-1,TGCGCCAGCAGCAACCCCGGGGGGTACAATGAGCAGTTCTTC,CASSNPGGYNEQFF
TRBV5-6,-,-,TRBJ2-1,TGTGCCAGCAGCCGTCGGGGAGCCTACAATGAGCAGTTCTTC,CASSRRGAYNEQFF
TRBV18,TRBD1,-,TRBJ1-1,TGTGCCAGCTCACCGACAGGGAGAAACACTGAAGCTTTCTTT,CASSPTGRNTEAFF
TRBV18,-,-,TRBJ2-7,TGTGCCAGCTCACCATTTAGTCGAAGCTCCTACGAGCAGTACTTC,CASSPFSRSSYEQYF
TRBV14,TRBD1,-,TRBJ1-6,TGTGCCAGCAGCCATAGACAGGGGAGGGGATCCTATAATTCACCCCTCCACTTT,CASSHRQGRGSYNSPLHF
TRBV5-1,TRBD2,-,TRBJ2-2,TGCGCCAGCAGCTTGGTGCTAGCGGGGTCGGCCGGGGAGCTGTTTTTT,CASSLVLAGSAGELFF
TRBV7-9,-,-,TRBJ1-1,TGTGCCAGCAGCTTAGACGGGGAATCTGAAGCTTTCTTT,CASSLDGESEAFF
TRBV5-5,-,-,TRBJ1-6,TGTGCCAGCAGCTTGGCGCCAGGTTACGGGAGCTCCTATAATTCACCCCTCCACTTT,CASSLAPGYGSSYNSPLHF
TRBV9,-,-,TRBJ2-5,TGTGCCAGCAGCGCCAGGACAGCGTACCAAGAGACCCAGTACTTC,CASSARTAYQETQYF
TRBV5-4,-,few,TRBJ2-7,TGTGCCAGCAGCACGGACAGTGCGCACGAGCAGTACTTC,CASSTDSAHEQYF
TRBV2,TRBD2,-,TRBJ2-2,TGTGCCAGCACCGCTAGGACTAGCGGGACCGGGGAGCTGTTTTTT,CASTARTSGTGELFF